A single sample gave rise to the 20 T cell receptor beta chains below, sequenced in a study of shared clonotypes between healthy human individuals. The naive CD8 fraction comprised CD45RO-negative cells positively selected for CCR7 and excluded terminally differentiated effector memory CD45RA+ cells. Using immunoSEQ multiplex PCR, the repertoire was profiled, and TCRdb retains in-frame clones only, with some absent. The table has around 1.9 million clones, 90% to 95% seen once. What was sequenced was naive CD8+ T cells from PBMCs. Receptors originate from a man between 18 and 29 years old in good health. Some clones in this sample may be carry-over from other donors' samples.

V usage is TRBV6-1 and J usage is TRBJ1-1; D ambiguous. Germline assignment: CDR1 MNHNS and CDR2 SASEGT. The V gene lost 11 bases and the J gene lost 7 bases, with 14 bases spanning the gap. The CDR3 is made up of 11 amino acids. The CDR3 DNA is TGTGCCGTAGCCCTCGGATTTGAAGCTTTCTTT. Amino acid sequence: CAVALGFEAFF.

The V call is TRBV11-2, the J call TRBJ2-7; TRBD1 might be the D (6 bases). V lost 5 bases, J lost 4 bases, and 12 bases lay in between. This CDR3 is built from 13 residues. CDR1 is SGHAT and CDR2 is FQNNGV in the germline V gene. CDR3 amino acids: CASSPGTLYEQYF. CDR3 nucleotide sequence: TGTGCCAGCAGCCCCGGGACATTATACGAGCAGTACTTC. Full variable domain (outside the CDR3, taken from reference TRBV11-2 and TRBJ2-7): EAGVAQSPRYKIIEKRQSVAFWCNPISGHATLYWYQQILGQGPKLLIQFQNNGVVDDSQLPKDRFSAERLKGVDSTLKIQPAKLEDSAVYLCASSPGTLYEQYFGPGTRLTVT.

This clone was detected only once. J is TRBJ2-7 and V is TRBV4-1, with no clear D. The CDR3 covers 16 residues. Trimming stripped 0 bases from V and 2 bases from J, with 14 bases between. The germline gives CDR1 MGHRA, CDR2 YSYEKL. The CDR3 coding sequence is TGCGCCAGCAGCCAAGAAGGGCAGGTGGTAACCTACGAGCAGTACTTC. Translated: CASSQEGQVVTYEQYF.

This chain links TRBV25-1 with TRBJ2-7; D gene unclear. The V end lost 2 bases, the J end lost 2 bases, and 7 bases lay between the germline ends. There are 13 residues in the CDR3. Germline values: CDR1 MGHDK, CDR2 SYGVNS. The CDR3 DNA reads TGTGCCAGCAGTGAACTGACGACCTACGAGCAGTACTTC. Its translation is CASSELTTYEQYF.

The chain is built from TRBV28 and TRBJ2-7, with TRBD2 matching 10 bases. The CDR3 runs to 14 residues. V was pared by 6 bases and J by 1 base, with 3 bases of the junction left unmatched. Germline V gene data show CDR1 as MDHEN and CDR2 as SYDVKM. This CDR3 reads CASRPTSGSYEQYF. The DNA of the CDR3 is TGTGCCAGCAGGCCGACTAGCGGGTCCTACGAGCAGTACTTC.

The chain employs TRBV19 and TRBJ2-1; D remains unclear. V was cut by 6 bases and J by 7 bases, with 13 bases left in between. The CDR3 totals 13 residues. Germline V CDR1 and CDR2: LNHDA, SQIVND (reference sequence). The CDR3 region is CASSPTLWNEQFF. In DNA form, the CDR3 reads TGTGCCAGTAGCCCGACTTTGTGGAATGAGCAGTTCTTC.

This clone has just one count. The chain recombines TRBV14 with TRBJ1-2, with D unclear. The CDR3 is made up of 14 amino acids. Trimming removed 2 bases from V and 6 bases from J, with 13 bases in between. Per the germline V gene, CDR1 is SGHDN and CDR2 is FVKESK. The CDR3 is CASSQTWGVDGYTF. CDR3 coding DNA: TGTGCCAGCAGCCAAACTTGGGGAGTAGATGGCTACACCTTC.

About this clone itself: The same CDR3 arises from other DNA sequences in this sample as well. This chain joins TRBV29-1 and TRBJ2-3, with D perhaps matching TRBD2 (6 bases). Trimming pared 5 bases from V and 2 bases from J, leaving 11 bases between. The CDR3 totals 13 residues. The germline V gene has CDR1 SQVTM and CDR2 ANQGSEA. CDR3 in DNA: TGCAGCGTTCTGGCGGGGAACACAGATACGCAGTATTTT. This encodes CSVLAGNTDTQYF.

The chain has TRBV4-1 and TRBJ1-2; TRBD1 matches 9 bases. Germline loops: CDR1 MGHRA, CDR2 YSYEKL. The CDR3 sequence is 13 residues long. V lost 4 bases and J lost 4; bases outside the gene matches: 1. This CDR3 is CASSLGQGYGYTF. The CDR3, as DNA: TGCGCCAGCAGCCTGGGACAGGGCTATGGCTACACCTTC.

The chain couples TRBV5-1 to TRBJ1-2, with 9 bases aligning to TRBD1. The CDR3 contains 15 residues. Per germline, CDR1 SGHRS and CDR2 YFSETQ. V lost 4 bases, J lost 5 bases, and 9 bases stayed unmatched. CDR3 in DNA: TGCGCCAGCAGCCCCTGGGACAGGGTGGATTATGGCTACACCTTC. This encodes CASSPWDRVDYGYTF.

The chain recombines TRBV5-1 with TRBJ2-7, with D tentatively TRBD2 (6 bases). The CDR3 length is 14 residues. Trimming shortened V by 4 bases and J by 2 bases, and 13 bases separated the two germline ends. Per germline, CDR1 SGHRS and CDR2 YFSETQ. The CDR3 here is CASSPARGTYEQYF. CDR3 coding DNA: TGCGCCAGCAGCCCCGCCCGGGGGACCTACGAGCAGTACTTC.

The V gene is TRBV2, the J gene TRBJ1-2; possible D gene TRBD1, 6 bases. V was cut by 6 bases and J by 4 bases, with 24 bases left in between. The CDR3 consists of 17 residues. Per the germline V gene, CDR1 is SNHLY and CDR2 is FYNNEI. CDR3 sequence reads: CASSYMARTAEFYGYTF. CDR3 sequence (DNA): TGTGCCAGCAGCTACATGGCCCGGACAGCGGAGTTCTATGGCTACACCTTC. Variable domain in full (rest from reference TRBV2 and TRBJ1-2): EPEVTQTPSHQVTQMGQEVILRCVPISNHLYFYWYRQILGQKVEFLVSFYNNEISEKSEIFDDQFSVERPDGSNFTLKIRSTKLEDSAMYFCASSYMARTAEFYGYTFGSGTRLTVV.

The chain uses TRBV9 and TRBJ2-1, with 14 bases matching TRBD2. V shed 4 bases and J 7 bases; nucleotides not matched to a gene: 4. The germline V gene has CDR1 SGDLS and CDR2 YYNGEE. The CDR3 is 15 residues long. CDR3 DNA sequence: TGTGCCAGCAGCCAGGGACTAGCGGGAGCTAATGAGCAGTTCTTC. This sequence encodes CASSQGLAGANEQFF.

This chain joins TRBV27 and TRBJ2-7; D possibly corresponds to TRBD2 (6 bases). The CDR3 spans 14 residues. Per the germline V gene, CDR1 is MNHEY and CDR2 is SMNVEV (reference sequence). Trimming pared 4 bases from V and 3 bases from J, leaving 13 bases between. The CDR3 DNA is TGTGCCAGCAGTTCAGCGGACTATTACTACGAGCAGTACTTC. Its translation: CASSSADYYYEQYF.

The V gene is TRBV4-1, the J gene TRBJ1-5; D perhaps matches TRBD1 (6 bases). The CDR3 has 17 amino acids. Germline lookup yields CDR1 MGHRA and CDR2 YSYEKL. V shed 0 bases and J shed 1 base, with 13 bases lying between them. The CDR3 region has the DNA TGCGCCAGCAGCCAAGATGGGAAGGGGGTGAGCAATCAGCCCCAGCATTTT. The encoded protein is CASSQDGKGVSNQPQHF.

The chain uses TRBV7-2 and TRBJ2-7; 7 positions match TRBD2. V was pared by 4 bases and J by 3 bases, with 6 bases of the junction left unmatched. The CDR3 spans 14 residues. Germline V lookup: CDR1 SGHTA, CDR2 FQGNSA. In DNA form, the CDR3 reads TGTGCCAGCAGCTCTAGACTAGCACACTACGAGCAGTACTTC. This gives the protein CASSSRLAHYEQYF.

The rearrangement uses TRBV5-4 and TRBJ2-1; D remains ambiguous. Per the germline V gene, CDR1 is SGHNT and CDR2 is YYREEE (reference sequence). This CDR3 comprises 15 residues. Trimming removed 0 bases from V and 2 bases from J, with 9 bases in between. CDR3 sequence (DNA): TGTGCCAGCAGCTTGGGGGTGGAGCCCTACAATGAGCAGTTCTTC. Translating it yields CASSLGVEPYNEQFF.

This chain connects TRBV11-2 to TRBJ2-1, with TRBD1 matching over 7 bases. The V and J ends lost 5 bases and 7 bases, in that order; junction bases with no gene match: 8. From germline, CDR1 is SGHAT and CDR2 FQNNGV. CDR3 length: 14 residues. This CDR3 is CASSIPTGWNEQFF. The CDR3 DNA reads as TGTGCCAGCAGCATACCGACAGGGTGGAATGAGCAGTTCTTC.

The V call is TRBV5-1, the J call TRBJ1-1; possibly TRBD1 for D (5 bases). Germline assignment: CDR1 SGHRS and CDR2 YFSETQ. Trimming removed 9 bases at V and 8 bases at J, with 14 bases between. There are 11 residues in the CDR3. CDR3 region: CATHQGSEAFF. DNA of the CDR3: TGCGCCACACATCAGGGTTCCGAAGCTTTCTTT. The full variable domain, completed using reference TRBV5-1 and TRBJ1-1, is KAGVTQTPRYLIKTRGQQVTLSCSPISGHRSVSWYQQTPGQGLQFLFEYFSETQRNKGNFPGRFSGRQFSNSRSEMNVSTLELGDSALYLCATHQGSEAFFGQGTRLTVV.

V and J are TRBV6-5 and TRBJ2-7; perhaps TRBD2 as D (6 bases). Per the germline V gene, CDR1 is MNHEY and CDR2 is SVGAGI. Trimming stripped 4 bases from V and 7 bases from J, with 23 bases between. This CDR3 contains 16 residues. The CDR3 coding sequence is TGTGCCAGCAGTTCCTTTCGGGGCAGGGACTTGGGGGAGCAGTACTTC. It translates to CASSSFRGRDLGEQYF.